A selection of T cell receptor beta chains follows, all from one sample in a study of identical twins. TCRdb analysed the 5' RACE reads with MiXCR anew, one entry per CDR3 protein. The repertoire holds more than 250,000 distinct CDR3 sequences, with approximately 8% as singletons. The same data also contributed to another study, on yellow fever vaccine responses in identical twins.

The material sequenced was memory (CD45RO+) T cells sorted from blood. Source of these receptors: a woman aged 18-29 years in good health. Each CDR3 is given with its conserved first and last residue. A D gene is named only where the DNA matches it firmly. Clone size is stated in some rows and not others, as once, few, many or a class when expanded.

j_call v_call d_call clone_size cdr3_nt cdr3_aa
TRBJ2-1 TRBV6-2/TRBV6-3 TRBD1 once TGTGCCAGCAGTTACCCGACAGGGGGGACCTACAATGAGCGGTTCTTC CASSYPTGGTYNERFF
TRBJ1-5 TRBV7-8 NA few TGTGCCAGCAGCTTCCCAGGGCGGTATCAGCCCCAGCATTTT CASSFPGRYQPQHF
TRBJ2-3 TRBV9 TRBD2 NA TGTGCCAGCAGTAACGGACTAGCGGGGGCAAAAGATACGCAGTATTTT CASSNGLAGAKDTQYF
TRBJ2-1 TRBV21-1 NA many TGTGCCAGCAGCCCCGGGATAGAAAAAGGGCGTCACTACAATGAGCAGTTCTTC CASSPGIEKGRHYNEQFF
TRBJ2-1 TRBV6-5 TRBD2 NA TGTGCCGGAGTTGGGACTAGCGGGAGGGCCAAGGGCTATGAGCAGTTCTTC CAGVGTSGRAKGYEQFF
TRBJ1-1 TRBV28 NA NA TGTGCCAGCAGTTTTAGGGTGGGGAACACTGAAGCTTTCTTT CASSFRVGNTEAFF
TRBJ2-7 TRBV20-1 TRBD1 NA TGCAGTGCTTTGGGACAGGGCATCCACGAGCAGTACTTC CSALGQGIHEQYF
TRBJ2-7 TRBV6-5 TRBD1 NA TGTGCCAGCAGTTACGCGGGACAGGGTTACAACGAGCAGTACTTC CASSYAGQGYNEQYF
TRBJ1-6 TRBV7-2 TRBD1 NA TGTGCCAGCAGCTTCACGGGACAGCTCAATTCACCCCTCCACTTT CASSFTGQLNSPLHF
TRBJ2-1 TRBV4-1 TRBD2 many TGCGCCAGCAGCCGAGGACTAGCGGGGGGATACTACAATGAGCAGTTCTTC CASSRGLAGGYYNEQFF
TRBJ1-4 TRBV11-2 TRBD1 many TGTGCCAGCAGTCCGCCCGGGACAGGTTATGAAAAACTGTTTTTT CASSPPGTGYEKLFF
TRBJ2-1 TRBV9 TRBD2 NA TGTGCCAGCAGCGTCGGGGGCGGGGGGACCGACAATGAGCAGTTCTTC CASSVGGGGTDNEQFF
TRBJ1-4 TRBV5-1 NA many TGCGCCAGCAGCAAGGACACTGGTGAAAAACTGTTTTTT CASSKDTGEKLFF
TRBJ2-1 TRBV2 NA NA TGTGCCAGCAGTGCCCAGGGATCCTACAATGAGCAGTTCTTC CASSAQGSYNEQFF
TRBJ2-2 TRBV5-1 NA many TGCGCCAGCAGCGTCACCATCTCGAACACCGGGGAGCTGTTTTTT CASSVTISNTGELFF
TRBJ1-3 TRBV5-5 TRBD1 NA TGTGCCAGCAGCTTAGGGGGCGCGAATGGAAACACCATATATTTT CASSLGGANGNTIYF
TRBJ2-3 TRBV2 TRBD2 many TGTGCCAGCAGGGGGACTAGCGGGAGAACAGATACGCAGTATTTT CASRGTSGRTDTQYF
TRBJ2-7 TRBV28 NA many TGTGCCAGCAGTTTATCAGGGTACTACGAGCAGTACTTC CASSLSGYYEQYF
TRBJ2-3 TRBV29-1 TRBD2 NA TGCAGCGTTAAGTCCGGCGGGAGAGGGGGCACAGATACGCAGTATTTT CSVKSGGRGGTDTQYF
TRBJ2-2 TRBV7-8 NA NA TGTGCCAGCAGCCAACACATAAGCCGGCGTAGCGGGAACACCGGGGAGCTGTTTTTT CASSQHISRRSGNTGELFF
TRBJ1-2 TRBV6-1 TRBD1 NA TGTGCCAGCAGGACCCCGGACAGGTCCTATGGCTACACCTTC CASRTPDRSYGYTF
TRBJ2-2 TRBV3-1 NA many TGTGCCAGCAGCCGTCGTGGGGGGAGCACCGGGGAGCTGTTTTTT CASSRRGGSTGELFF
TRBJ2-3 TRBV5-1 TRBD2 NA TGCGCCAGCAGCTCGGGACTAGCGGGGGGGCCCTCAGATACGCAGTATTTT CASSSGLAGGPSDTQYF
TRBJ2-7 TRBV5-1 TRBD1 few TGCGCCAGCAGCACCGGGACAGGAGGATCCGGGGAGCAGTACTTC CASSTGTGGSGEQYF
TRBJ1-5 TRBV7-8 NA NA TGTGCCAGCAGCTTAGAACGGGGGACCCTGCATTTT CASSLERGTLHF
TRBJ2-1 TRBV3-1 NA NA TGTGCCAGCAGCCAAGATGGTAGCGGATACAATGAGCAGTTCTTC CASSQDGSGYNEQFF
TRBJ1-1 TRBV5-8 NA NA TGTGCCAGCAGCCCCCAGGGGCGGTGGAACACTGAAGCTTTCTTT CASSPQGRWNTEAFF
TRBJ1-6 TRBV28 TRBD1 few TGTGCCAGCAGTTTCGGTCCGGGACAGGGCCCCAGAGGCTTTAATTCACCCCTCCACTTT CASSFGPGQGPRGFNSPLHF
TRBJ1-2 TRBV29-1 TRBD1 few TGCAGCGTCCTGGACAGGGAGGACGGCTACACCTTC CSVLDREDGYTF
TRBJ2-1 TRBV7-9 TRBD2 NA TGTGCCAGCAAGCGGGGGGATTACAATGAGCAGTTCTTC CASKRGDYNEQFF
TRBJ1-4 TRBV7-9 NA NA TGTGCCAGCAGCTTAAACGAGGGTGAAAAACTGTTTTTT CASSLNEGEKLFF
TRBJ2-1 TRBV28 NA many TGTGCCAGCAGCTTTGACAACCCGAATGAGCAGTTCTTC CASSFDNPNEQFF
TRBJ1-5 TRBV7-2 TRBD1 many TGTGCCAGCAGCCAAGGACAGGGGACAAATCAGCCCCAGCATTTT CASSQGQGTNQPQHF
TRBJ2-1 TRBV7-2 TRBD2 NA TGTGCCAGCAGCTCGAGGACTAGCGACAATGAGCAGTTCTTC CASSSRTSDNEQFF
TRBJ2-5 TRBV3-1 NA NA TGTGCCAGCAGCCAAGAGCACGCCTGGGACGGTCAAGAGACCCAGTACTTC CASSQEHAWDGQETQYF
TRBJ2-1 TRBV2 NA NA TGTGCCAGCAGTGAACGTGGCGGGACCTACAATGAGCAGTTCTTC CASSERGGTYNEQFF